The 31 T cell receptor beta chains presented below share a single source sample, sequenced in a study of blood T cell repertoires in COVID-19 (dated by TCRdb to about 2020). Library preparation used the immunoSEQ multiplex PCR assay. Not all clones reach the TCRdb copy of this immuneACCESS table, which keeps in-frame sequences only. Checked studies attribute under half of the gap to unresolved V genes and leave the rest unexplained. For this sample there are about 24,000 clones; 75% to 90% appear just once. The ten largest make up 18% of the sample. The sequencing input was peripheral blood. These receptors were taken from a human donor with acute or convalescent COVID-19. The donor label of this sample is uncertain.

The CDR3 DNA sequence: TGCGCCAGCAGCCCCGACAGGGGGCGATTTGGAGATCTAGCGGGCCAATCCACAGATACGCAGTATTTT. This sequence encodes CASSPDRGRFGDLAGQSTDTQYF. V is TRBV5-1 and J is TRBJ2-3; 10 nucleotides agree with TRBD1. V lost 4 bases, J lost 2 bases, and 28 bases stayed unmatched. The germline CDR1 and CDR2 sequences are SGHRS and YFSETQ. The CDR3 runs 23 residues. Full variable domain (missing parts from reference TRBV5-1 and TRBJ2-3): KAGVTQTPRYLIKTRGQQVTLSCSPISGHRSVSWYQQTPGQGLQFLFEYFSETQRNKGNFPGRFSGRQFSNSRSEMNVSTLELGDSALYLCASSPDRGRFGDLAGQSTDTQYFGPGTRLTVL.

The genes are TRBV6-2 or TRBV6-3 and TRBJ1-1; D may be TRBD1 (6 bases). The V end was cut by 2 bases, the J end by 2 bases, with 9 bases between. Germline CDR1 MNHEY, CDR2 SVGEGT. This CDR3 is built from 14 residues. The CDR3 DNA follows: TGTGCCAGCAGTTACAGGGGGACCAACACTGAAGCTTTCTTT. Encoded protein: CASSYRGTNTEAFF.

The V and J genes are TRBV5-4 and TRBJ2-2, with a tentative D call TRBD1 (6 bases). CDR3 length: 15 amino acids. V lost 8 bases and J 4 bases, leaving 18 bases between the germline ends. Germline V gives CDR1 SGHNT, CDR2 YYREEE (reference sequence). CDR3 sequence (DNA): TGTGCCAGTTTAGAGGGGGATAGGGGCACCGGGGAGCTGTTTTTT. Amino acids: CASLEGDRGTGELFF. Combining the CDR3 with reference TRBV5-4 and TRBJ2-2 gives the whole variable domain ETGVTQSPTHLIKTRGQQVTLRCSSQSGHNTVSWYQQALGQGPQFIFQYYREEENGRGNFPPRFSGLQFPNYSSELNVNALELDDSALYLCASLEGDRGTGELFFGEGSRLTVL.

V and J are TRBV9 and TRBJ2-7; no definite D call. CDR3 size: 14 residues. V was clipped by 0 bases and J by 2 bases, with 9 bases between them. From germline, CDR1 is SGDLS and CDR2 YYNGEE. CDR3 in DNA: TGTGCCAGCAGCGTAGGGGCATTCACCTACGAGCAGTACTTC. Protein: CASSVGAFTYEQYF. Supplemented by reference TRBV9 and TRBJ2-7, the full variable domain reads DSGVTQTPKHLITATGQRVTLRCSPRSGDLSVYWYQQSLDQGLQFLIQYYNGEERAKGNILERFSAQQFPDLHSELNLSSLELGDSALYFCASSVGAFTYEQYFGPGTRLTVT.

J is TRBJ2-5 and V is TRBV5-1; TRBD2 agrees at 8 bases. The CDR3 runs to 15 residues. The V gene end was trimmed by 5 bases and the J gene end by 4 bases; junction bases not matched to a gene: 10. Germline assignment: CDR1 SGHRS and CDR2 YFSETQ. The CDR3 reads CASSPAGVLTETQYF. The CDR3 coding sequence is TGCGCCAGCAGTCCAGCGGGAGTGTTAACAGAGACCCAGTACTTC.

This clone was seen a single time. The chain has TRBV5-1 and TRBJ1-3; unclear D gene. Trimming took off 4 bases at V and 3 bases at J, with 8 bases between the two ends. This CDR3 contains 13 residues. The V gene's germline CDR1 is SGHRS and CDR2 YFSETQ. The CDR3 nucleotides are TGCGCCAGCAGCCGGGAGAATGGAAACACCATATATTTT. This sequence encodes CASSRENGNTIYF.

Note on this clone: A read error may produce the germline difference seen at one junction end. This rearrangement joins TRBV18 to TRBJ2-1; a weak D match, TRBD1 (6 bases). Germline V gene lookup returns CDR1 KGHSH and CDR2 LQKENI. The CDR3 runs 12 residues. This CDR3 reads CASSPQGNEEFF. In DNA, the CDR3 is TGTGCCAGCTCCCCTCAGGGGAATGAGGAGTTCTTC.

The sample holds a few counts of this clone. The J gene is TRBJ1-5, the V gene TRBV19; D possibly corresponds to TRBD1 (6 bases). Trimming stripped 4 bases from V and 2 bases from J, with 9 bases between. This CDR3 has 14 residues. CDR1 is LNHDA and CDR2 is SQIVND in the germline V gene (reference sequence). The CDR3, as DNA: TGTGCCAGTAGTAAGGGGGTTGGCAATCAGCCCCAGCATTTT. Protein product: CASSKGVGNQPQHF.

V is TRBV7-2 and J is TRBJ1-6; 10 bases line up with TRBD1. V shed 5 bases and J 10 bases; nucleotides not matched to a gene: 5. Per the germline V gene, CDR1 is SGHTA and CDR2 is FQGNSA. The CDR3 covers 14 residues. This CDR3 is CASSQGQGRSPLHF. DNA of the CDR3: TGTGCCAGCAGCCAGGGACAGGGGAGGTCACCCCTCCACTTT.

This chain links TRBV29-1 with TRBJ2-5; weak D call: TRBD1 (5 bases). Germline V lookup: CDR1 SQVTM, CDR2 ANQGSEA. The CDR3 loop spans 11 amino acids. V lost 7 bases to trimming and J lost 5 bases, with 11 bases between them. CDR3 coding DNA: TGCAGCGCAACAGGCGGCGAGACCCAGTACTTC. Its translation is CSATGGETQYF.

The CDR3 bases are TGTGCCAGCAGCCCCCGGGGCGGGAGGGCCTCCGGACATGAGCAGTTCTTC. This codes for CASSPRGGRASGHEQFF. The chain is built from TRBV7-6 and TRBJ2-1, with 9 bases matching TRBD2. The CDR3 is made up of 17 amino acids. Germline values: CDR1 SGHVS, CDR2 FNYEAQ. J was trimmed by 8 bases and V by 5 bases; bases with no gene match: 16.

This chain uses TRBV6-4 with TRBJ2-1; TRBD2 matches at 13 bases. The CDR3 sequence is 19 residues long. V lost 0 bases, J lost 2 bases, and 7 bases stayed unmatched. Germline V CDR1 and CDR2: MRHNA, SNTAGT. CDR3 region: CASSDSPTSGGATYNEQFF. In nucleotides, the CDR3 is TGTGCCAGCAGTGACTCGCCCACTAGCGGGGGGGCCACCTACAATGAGCAGTTCTTC.

The chain links TRBV23-1 to TRBJ2-1; D possibly corresponds to TRBD1 (6 bases). Being an ORF, TRBV23-1 has a function that is uncertain. CDR3 length: 16 residues. V lost 3 bases, J lost 0 bases, and 12 bases lay in between. CDR3 sequence: CASSHPKGGSYNEQFF. Written as DNA, the CDR3 is TGCGCCAGCAGTCATCCCAAAGGGGGCTCCTACAATGAGCAGTTCTTC.

The chain links TRBV7-2 to TRBJ1-4; D not certain. This CDR3 has 14 residues. Germline CDR1 is SGHTA and CDR2 is FQGNSA. The V gene lost 1 base and the J gene lost 7 bases, with 10 bases spanning the gap. The CDR3 nucleotides are TGTGCCAGCAGCTTAGGAGGGCGGGGTGAAAAACTGTTTTTT. This gives the protein CASSLGGRGEKLFF.

This rearrangement joins TRBV19 to TRBJ2-7; D might be TRBD1 (6 bases). The germline CDR1 and CDR2 sequences are LNHDA and SQIVND (reference sequence). Trimming cost V 6 bases and J 0 bases, with 15 bases left between them. The CDR3 spans 15 residues. In nucleotides, the CDR3 is TGTGCCAGTAGCAATACCGGGACACTCTCCTACGAGCAGTACTTC. It encodes CASSNTGTLSYEQYF. The complete variable domain, with remaining parts taken from reference TRBV19 and TRBJ2-7, reads DGGITQSPKYLFRKEGQNVTLSCEQNLNHDAMYWYRQDPGQGLRLIYYSQIVNDFQKGDIAEGYSVSREKKESFPLTVTSAQKNPTAFYLCASSNTGTLSYEQYFGPGTRLTVT.

The chain combines TRBV11-2 with TRBJ2-1; 14 positions agree with TRBD2. The CDR3 is made up of 15 amino acids. In germline, CDR1 is SGHAT, CDR2 FQNNGV. V shed 3 bases, J shed 7 bases, and the junction held 2 bases outside the gene matches. The CDR3 sequence: CASSFGTSGSNEQFF. CDR3 nucleotide sequence: TGTGCCAGCAGCTTCGGGACTAGCGGGAGTAATGAGCAGTTCTTC.

The chain combines TRBV5-8 with TRBJ1-2, with unresolved D. The V and J ends lost 7 bases and 3 bases respectively, with 13 bases between them. CDR3 size: 13 residues. Germline V gene lookup returns CDR1 SGHTS and CDR2 YDEGEE. The CDR3 bases are TGTGCCAGCCCCGGGAGAGTGCACTATGGCTACACCTTC. Translation gives CASPGRVHYGYTF.

The V gene is TRBV5-8, the J gene TRBJ1-6; tentative D call: TRBD1 (5 bases). Germline lookup yields CDR1 SGHTS and CDR2 YDEGEE. The CDR3 runs to 15 residues. The V end lost 2 bases, the J end lost 11 bases, and 17 bases lay between the germline ends. The CDR3 loop is CASSLLGRGGPPLHF. CDR3 sequence (DNA): TGTGCCAGCAGCTTACTAGGACGGGGGGGACCACCCCTCCACTTT.

V gene TRBV9 combines with J gene TRBJ2-3, with D perhaps TRBD2 (6 bases). V was clipped by 1 base and J by 2 bases, with 11 bases between them. The CDR3 length is 15 residues. Germline CDR1 and CDR2: SGDLS and YYNGEE. The CDR3 region has the DNA TGTGCCAGCAGCGTAAATAGCGGATCCACAGATACGCAGTATTTT. Translated: CASSVNSGSTDTQYF.

This sequence joins TRBV29-1 and TRBJ2-6; D is undetermined. V was shortened by 5 bases and J by 2 bases, with 4 bases between the two germline ends. The germline gives CDR1 SQVTM, CDR2 ANQGSEA. The CDR3 runs 12 residues. The chain's CDR3 is CSVRAGANVLTF. DNA for the CDR3: TGCAGCGTTCGGGCTGGGGCCAACGTCCTGACTTTC.

The chain employs TRBV9 and TRBJ2-3; 8 bases map to TRBD1. The length of the CDR3 is 14 residues. V dropped 4 bases and J dropped 5; count of bases not matched to a gene: 6. Germline V lookup: CDR1 SGDLS, CDR2 YYNGEE. The CDR3 sequence: CASSLQGAQDTQYF. The CDR3 nucleotides are TGTGCCAGCAGCCTGCAGGGGGCGCAAGATACGCAGTATTTT.

The rearrangement joins TRBV7-2 to TRBJ2-7; 10 bases match TRBD2. CDR1 and CDR2 (germline): SGHTA, FQGNSA. The CDR3 spans 18 residues. The trim removed 0 bases at V and 0 bases at J, leaving 8 bases unmatched. The CDR3 region is CASSLALNSGGPSYEQYF. The CDR3 DNA reads as TGTGCCAGCAGCTTAGCCCTAAATAGCGGGGGGCCCTCCTACGAGCAGTACTTC.

This clone appeared once. CDR3 nucleotide sequence: TGCGCCAGCAGCCAAGGGCCTGGGCAGCGAAACACCATATATTTT. Translating it yields CASSQGPGQRNTIYF. The V gene is TRBV4-1, the J gene TRBJ1-3; the D is unclear. This CDR3 spans 15 amino acids. The ends were cut back, 1 base at V and 5 bases at J, with 12 bases in the middle. Germline values: CDR1 MGHRA, CDR2 YSYEKL.

CDR3 amino acids: CASSLGVRPGQGMSQLFF. The CDR3 DNA sequence: TGTGCCAGCAGCTTAGGGGTGAGACCGGGACAGGGGATGAGTCAGTTGTTCTTC. This chain uses TRBV7-2 with TRBJ2-1, with 10 bases aligning to TRBD1. CDR3 size: 18 residues. Germline V lookup: CDR1 SGHTA, CDR2 FQGNSA. The ends lost 1 base at V and 15 bases at J; junction bases unmatched: 21.

The chain is built from TRBV29-1 and TRBJ2-5, with D possibly being TRBD2 (6 bases). The CDR3 has 12 residues. V lost 5 bases to trimming and J lost 3 bases, with 10 bases between them. CDR1 and CDR2 from the germline V gene are SQVTM and ANQGSEA. The CDR3 nucleotides read TGCAGCGTTCGGGGGACGGAAGAGACCCAGTACTTC. This encodes CSVRGTEETQYF.

The chain combines TRBV6-1 with TRBJ2-3, with a possible D match to TRBD2 (6 bases). CDR3 size: 18 residues. The germline V gene encodes CDR1 MNHNS and CDR2 SASEGT. V was shortened by 3 bases and J by 2 bases, with 21 bases between the two germline ends. CDR3 DNA: TGTGCCAGCAGTGATGGGGTCGGGGGAGTTCGGTCCACAGATACGCAGTATTTT. This translates into CASSDGVGGVRSTDTQYF.

The rearrangement uses TRBV24-1 and TRBJ2-5; 8 bases fit TRBD1. Trimming cost V 2 bases and J 4 bases; bases outside gene matches: 5. The CDR3 is 15 amino acids. Germline V CDR1 and CDR2: KGHDR, SFDVKD. CDR3 DNA: TGTGCCACCAGTGATTCGAGGACAGGGCGAGAGACCCAGTACTTC. Its protein is CATSDSRTGRETQYF.

The rearrangement links TRBV7-2 to TRBJ2-3, with D possibly being TRBD2 (5 bases). This CDR3 region has 17 residues. CDR1 is SGHTA and CDR2 is FQGNSA in the germline V gene. Deletions cut 5 bases from V and 5 bases from J, with 23 bases between. CDR3: CASSPFEVRLAGDTQYF. DNA of the CDR3: TGTGCCAGCAGCCCATTCGAGGTTAGGCTCGCGGGAGATACGCAGTATTTT.

The chain links TRBV4-2 to TRBJ1-2; 8 nucleotides align to TRBD1. Trimming took 0 bases from V and 3 from J; bases not matched to a gene: 9. This CDR3 has 17 residues. CDR1 is LGHNA and CDR2 is YNFKEQ in the germline V gene. The CDR3 reads CASSQDAAAGGDYGYTF. CDR3 DNA: TGTGCCAGCAGCCAAGATGCCGCGGCAGGGGGCGACTATGGCTACACCTTC.

The chain combines TRBV18 with TRBJ1-1; possible D gene TRBD1, 6 bases. The CDR3 covers 15 residues. Germline CDR1 KGHSH, CDR2 LQKENI. Trimming removed 3 bases from V and 1 base from J, with 12 bases in between. This CDR3 reads CASSPRGGSNTEAFF. The CDR3 DNA reads as TGTGCCAGCTCACCGCGGGGGGGCTCGAACACTGAAGCTTTCTTT.

CDR3 nucleotide sequence: TGTGCCAGCAGCGCTACAGGGTTCAATCAGCCCCAGCATTTT. Its translation is CASSATGFNQPQHF. V and J are TRBV7-2 and TRBJ1-5; D might be TRBD1 (6 bases). The germline gives CDR1 SGHTA, CDR2 FQGNSA. V was trimmed by 5 bases and J by 3 bases, leaving 11 bases between them. This CDR3 has 14 amino acids.